This passage covers 10 T cell receptor beta chains from one sample sequenced in a study of blood T cell repertoires in COVID-19. Sequencing used immunoSEQ multiplex PCR; TCRdb keeps in-frame clones, though not all of them. Of about 210,000 clones detected, 70% to 90% appear once; the ten largest clones hold approximately 8%. The sequencing sample was made of peripheral blood. The receptors here all came from a woman between 50 and 59 years old with active or convalescent COVID-19.

The rearrangement joins TRBV28 to TRBJ1-5, with D perhaps TRBD1 (6 bases). In germline, CDR1 is MDHEN, CDR2 SYDVKM. The CDR3 covers 11 residues. Deletions cut 10 bases from V and 4 bases from J, with 8 bases between. CDR3 bases: TGTGCCACCACAGGGAATCAGCCCCAGCATTTT. The encoded protein is CATTGNQPQHF.

The table lists this clone with a few counts. V is TRBV10-1 and J is TRBJ2-4; no clear D. CDR1 WNHNN and CDR2 SYGVQD come from the germline V gene (reference sequence). V shed 4 bases and J shed 3 bases, with 7 bases lying between them. The CDR3 consists of 13 residues. The CDR3 reads CASSGAGKNIQYF. For the CDR3, the DNA is TGCGCCAGCAGTGGGGCAGGCAAAAACATTCAGTACTTC.

This sequence joins TRBV10-1 and TRBJ1-2, with TRBD1 matching 8 bases. This CDR3 has 14 residues. Per germline, CDR1 WNHNN and CDR2 SYGVQD (reference sequence). The junction had 9 bases not matched to a gene; V was cut back by 5 bases and J by 7 bases. As DNA, the CDR3 is TGCGCCAGCAGTAAGGACAGGGAGTATACTGGCTACACCTTC. Its translation: CASSKDREYTGYTF.

J is TRBJ1-3 and V is TRBV28; possible D gene TRBD1, 5 bases. This CDR3 region has 13 residues. Germline V gene data show CDR1 as MDHEN and CDR2 as SYDVKM. Deletions cut 11 bases from V and 2 bases from J, with 13 bases between. DNA for the CDR3: TGTGCCGCGAGAGAAGGGGCTGGAAACACCATATATTTT. Encoded protein: CAAREGAGNTIYF.

The chain links TRBV29-1 to TRBJ1-1, with 7 bases that match TRBD1. The J segment lost 6 bases and the V segment lost 7 bases, leaving 8 bases of the junction unmatched. Germline V gene sequence: CDR1 SQVTM, CDR2 ANQGSEA. The CDR3 runs 12 residues. The CDR3 reads CSGHLRGSEAFF. In nucleotides, the CDR3 is TGCAGCGGGCACCTCAGGGGGTCTGAAGCTTTCTTT.

The chain uses TRBV12-3 or TRBV12-4 and TRBJ1-2; a weak D match, TRBD1 (6 bases). The CDR3 covers 12 residues. The V and J ends lost 3 bases and 8 bases respectively, with 10 bases between them. This CDR3 reads CASSLGAGGYTF. The CDR3, as DNA: TGTGCCAGCAGTTTGGGGGCAGGCGGCTACACCTTC.

The rearrangement joins TRBV19 to TRBJ2-5; TRBD2 might be the D (5 bases). Germline lookup yields CDR1 LNHDA and CDR2 SQIVND (reference sequence). Trimming shortened V by 1 base and J by 5 bases, and 14 bases separated the two germline ends. This CDR3 has 15 amino acids. The CDR3 DNA reads TGTGCCAGTAGTATAGTCCTAGCTGAGAGGGAGACCCAGTACTTC. This translates into CASSIVLAERETQYF.

This chain links TRBV11-2 with TRBJ1-2, with 8 nucleotides matching TRBD1. CDR3 size: 15 residues. Trimming took 5 bases from V and 2 from J; bases not matched to a gene: 7. Germline CDR1 reads SGHAT; CDR2 reads FQNNGV. CDR3 nucleotides: TGTGCCAGCAGCCCCCGGCGACAGGGGAACTATGGCTACACCTTC. This sequence encodes CASSPRRQGNYGYTF.

The rearrangement joins TRBV4-1 to TRBJ2-7; D is unclear. The V gene's germline CDR1 is MGHRA and CDR2 YSYEKL. V was pared by 3 bases and J by 5 bases, with 11 bases between. The CDR3 totals 13 residues. The CDR3 sequence: CASSHARSNEQYF. In DNA, the CDR3 is TGCGCCAGCAGCCACGCACGTAGCAACGAGCAGTACTTC.

This clone was observed a single time. The chain employs TRBV3-1 (or the pseudogene TRBV3-2) and TRBJ2-1; possible D gene TRBD2, 6 bases. CDR3 size: 15 residues. CDR1 is LGHDT, CDR2 YNNKEL, per germline (reference sequence). V lost 2 bases, J lost 2 bases, and 10 bases lay in between. The CDR3 region is CASSQPGGAYNEQFF. CDR3 coding DNA: TGTGCCAGCAGCCAACCCGGGGGAGCCTACAATGAGCAGTTCTTC.